Shown below are 26 T cell receptor beta chains from a single sample sequenced in a study of T cell responses to AZD1222 COVID-19 vaccine. Libraries were prepared by immunoSEQ multiplex PCR; TCRdb keeps only in-frame clonotypes and omits some of them. The sample lists under 170,000 clones; 85% to 95% were seen once. The sequences come from peripheral blood, collected on day 0 of AZD1222 vaccination. The receptors here all came from an adult in good health.

V gene TRBV7-9 combines with J gene TRBJ2-3; 7 bases map to TRBD1. J was trimmed by 0 bases and V by 4 bases; bases with no gene match: 10. The CDR3 is 17 amino acids. Germline values: CDR1 SEHNR, CDR2 FQNEAQ (reference sequence). CDR3 coding DNA: TGTGCCAGCAGCTCAGGGGGTGTAGCGACTAGCACAGATACGCAGTATTTT. Its protein is CASSSGGVATSTDTQYF.

The chain has TRBV12-3 or TRBV12-4 and TRBJ1-2; 7 bases align to TRBD1. The CDR3 contains 13 residues. V lost 2 bases to trimming and J lost 5 bases; unmatched junction nucleotides: 2. DNA for the CDR3: TGTGCCAGCAGTTTACCACAGGGGTATGGCTACACCTTC. This encodes CASSLPQGYGYTF.

CDR3 protein: CASSLTADTRETQYF. CDR3 bases: TGTGCCAGCAGCTTAACCGCCGATACTAGAGAGACCCAGTACTTC. This chain joins TRBV7-9 and TRBJ2-5; perhaps TRBD2 as D (5 bases). Per germline, CDR1 SEHNR and CDR2 FQNEAQ (reference sequence). V shed 2 bases and J shed 4 bases, with 14 bases lying between them. The CDR3 extends over 15 amino acids.

CDR3 sequence reads: CTSSQGLTGGDQETQYF. CDR3 bases: TGCACCAGCAGCCAAGGTCTCACAGGGGGGGATCAGGAGACCCAGTACTTC. The chain carries TRBV1 and TRBJ2-5; TRBD1 reflects the table's D call only, with no check against the DNA. TRBV1 is noted as a pseudogene. The CDR3 totals 17 residues.

This rearrangement joins TRBV4-1 to TRBJ2-3; possible D gene TRBD1, 6 bases. With 3 bases removed from V and 11 bases from J, the gap between germline ends came to 27 bases. CDR3 size: 17 residues. CDR1 and CDR2 from the germline V gene are MGHRA and YSYEKL. The CDR3 coding sequence is TGCGCCAGCAGCCAGGAAAGGGGGATACTAGGGTCTAGTGTGCAGTATTTT. It specifies CASSQERGILGSSVQYF.

The chain links TRBV10-3 to TRBJ2-3, with 15 bases lining up with TRBD2. The germline CDR1 and CDR2 sequences are ENHRY and SYGVKD. This CDR3 has 23 residues. After removal of 0 bases from V and 3 bases from J, the junction contained 19 bases not matched to a gene. The CDR3 sequence: CAISESTWGTSGGHPARTDTQYF. CDR3 nucleotide sequence: TGTGCCATCAGTGAGTCGACTTGGGGGACTAGCGGGGGGCATCCCGCGAGGACAGATACGCAGTATTTT.

The chain employs TRBV7-2 and TRBJ2-1; D gene uncertain. Trimming cost V 5 bases and J 4 bases, with 6 bases left between them. The CDR3 contains 12 residues. From germline, CDR1 is SGHTA and CDR2 FQGNSA. The DNA of the CDR3 is TGTGCCAGCAGCCTCCTTTACAATGAGCAGTTCTTC. Translated: CASSLLYNEQFF.

The chain joins TRBV9 to TRBJ1-5; D not resolved. Germline values: CDR1 SGDLS, CDR2 YYNGEE. The CDR3 sequence is 13 residues long. Trimming removed 4 bases from V and 4 bases from J, with 9 bases in between. The CDR3 loop reads CASSPVGNQPQHF. In DNA, the CDR3 is TGTGCCAGCAGCCCCGTGGGAAATCAGCCCCAGCATTTT.

The V call is TRBV12-3 or TRBV12-4, the J call TRBJ2-1; 8 positions agree with TRBD1. The CDR3 runs 12 residues. V lost 7 bases and J lost 8; bases outside the gene matches: 4. The CDR3 coding sequence is TGTGCCAGCACCAAGACAGGGGATGAGCAGTTCTTC. Its translation: CASTKTGDEQFF.

The CDR3 is CASSPQWSNQPQHF. CDR3 DNA: TGTGCCAGCAGCCCTCAGTGGAGCAATCAGCCCCAGCATTTT. The chain employs TRBV7-2 and TRBJ1-5; no definite D call. Per the germline V gene, CDR1 is SGHTA and CDR2 is FQGNSA. Trimming removed 5 bases at V and 1 base at J, with 9 bases between. The CDR3 spans 14 residues.

The rearrangement links TRBV7-9 to TRBJ1-5, with 7 bases lining up with TRBD1. The CDR3 loop spans 15 amino acids. CDR1 is SEHNR, CDR2 FQNEAQ, per germline (reference sequence). V trimming: 1 base; J trimming: 2 bases; junction bases outside the gene matches: 2. The CDR3 coding sequence is TGTGCCAGCAGCTTAGAGGGGGCAGGCAATCAGCCCCAGCATTTT. It specifies CASSLEGAGNQPQHF.

This chain uses TRBV24-1 with TRBJ1-3; no clear D. Trimming pared 5 bases from V and 0 bases from J, leaving 10 bases between. The V gene's germline CDR1 is KGHDR and CDR2 SFDVKD. This CDR3 has 15 residues. The CDR3 here is CATSAGGNSGNTIYF. CDR3 coding DNA: TGTGCCACCAGTGCAGGCGGAAACTCTGGAAACACCATATATTTT.

This clone showed up just once. The chain joins TRBV6-5 to TRBJ1-2, with 8 nucleotides matching TRBD1. Germline lookup yields CDR1 MNHEY and CDR2 SVGAGI. This CDR3 has 13 amino acids. V trimming: 5 bases; J trimming: 6 bases; junction bases outside the gene matches: 5. The CDR3: CASSIGQGNGYTF. As DNA, the CDR3 is TGTGCCAGCAGTATCGGACAGGGTAATGGCTACACCTTC.

The J gene is TRBJ2-7, the V gene TRBV6-5, with no clear D. V was cut by 7 bases and J by 1 base, with 14 bases left in between. Germline V gene lookup returns CDR1 MNHEY and CDR2 SVGAGI. The CDR3 totals 14 residues. The CDR3 loop reads CASTGTAVSYEQYV. The CDR3 DNA follows: TGTGCCAGCACCGGTACCGCGGTATCCTACGAGCAGTACGTC.

The V and J genes are TRBV5-4 and TRBJ2-6; a possible D gene is TRBD2 (5 bases). V lost 3 bases and J 4 bases, leaving 5 bases between the germline ends. Germline-derived CDR1 and CDR2 are SGHNT and YYREEE (reference sequence). This CDR3 comprises 13 residues. DNA for the CDR3: TGTGCCAGCAGCTCGGGAGGGGCCAACGTCCTGACTTTC. Residues: CASSSGGANVLTF.

This chain connects TRBV3-1 (or the pseudogene TRBV3-2) to TRBJ1-2, with D possibly matching TRBD1 (6 bases). CDR1 and CDR2 from the germline V gene are LGHDT and YNNKEL (reference sequence). CDR3 length: 13 amino acids. V was clipped by 0 bases and J by 6 bases, with 8 bases between them. Here the CDR3 DNA reads TGTGCCAGCAGCCAAGAGGGACACGATGGCTACACCTTC. Its translation: CASSQEGHDGYTF.

This clone was seen just once. This chain connects TRBV2 to TRBJ1-4; tentative D call: TRBD1 (5 bases). The CDR3 runs 18 residues. V lost 3 bases and J 0 bases, leaving 17 bases between the germline ends. Germline V CDR1 and CDR2: SNHLY, FYNNEI. CDR3 DNA sequence: TGTGCCAGCAGTGACGTTTACAGGATCCCTGCAACTAATGAAAAACTGTTTTTT. This encodes CASSDVYRIPATNEKLFF.

CDR3 DNA: TGTGCCAGCAGCGCAGCAGGGGGGATCACAGATACGCAGTATTTT. Its protein is CASSAAGGITDTQYF. J is TRBJ2-3 and V is TRBV9; D might be TRBD1 (7 bases). V dropped 3 bases and J dropped 2 bases, with 13 bases sitting between them. Germline V CDR1 and CDR2: SGDLS, YYNGEE. The CDR3 spans 15 residues.

The V call is TRBV2, the J call TRBJ2-2, with TRBD2 identical over 9 bases. V dropped 8 bases and J dropped 9; count of bases not matched to a gene: 4. CDR3 size: 12 residues. Per the germline V gene, CDR1 is SNHLY and CDR2 is FYNNEI. DNA for the CDR3: TGTGCCAGCTCAAGCGGGGGGAGGGAGCTGTTTTTT. It codes for CASSSGGRELFF.

This chain uses TRBV6-4 with TRBJ1-2; D is unclear. Germline V gene sequence: CDR1 MRHNA, CDR2 SNTAGT. The length of the CDR3 is 11 residues. Trimming took 6 bases from V and 2 from J, leaving 4 bases between them. CDR3 bases: TGTGCCAGCAGATCAAACTATGGCTACACCTTC. Its protein product is CASRSNYGYTF.

V usage is TRBV3-1 (or the pseudogene TRBV3-2) and J usage is TRBJ1-2; 7 bases are a match to TRBD1. Germline V CDR1 and CDR2: LGHDT, YNNKEL (reference sequence). This CDR3 has 17 residues. V lost 0 bases and J lost 7; bases outside the gene matches: 14. The CDR3 loop is CASSQEGATGSKGGYTF. In DNA form, the CDR3 reads TGTGCCAGCAGCCAAGAGGGTGCGACAGGGAGCAAGGGTGGCTACACCTTC.

The rearrangement uses TRBV28 and TRBJ1-2, with D uncertain. Germline V gene data show CDR1 as MDHEN and CDR2 as SYDVKM. V shed 8 bases and J shed 2 bases, with 18 bases lying between them. This CDR3 is 15 amino acids long. CDR3: CASSPVGGFNYGYTF. The DNA for the CDR3 is TGTGCCAGCTCCCCGGTAGGCGGGTTCAACTATGGCTACACCTTC.

This clone appeared a few times. The J gene is TRBJ2-3, the V gene TRBV6-5, with no clear D. The ends were cut back, 8 bases at V and 2 bases at J, with 11 bases in the middle. This CDR3 is 13 amino acids long. CDR1 is MNHEY, CDR2 SVGAGI, per germline. CDR3 sequence reads: CASVNTLTDTQYF. CDR3 nucleotide sequence: TGTGCCAGCGTGAACACACTCACAGATACGCAGTATTTT.

Written as DNA, the CDR3 is TGTGCCAGCAGTTACTCCCCGAGCCCCTATAATTCACCCCTCCACTTT. Translated: CASSYSPSPYNSPLHF. J is TRBJ1-6 and V is TRBV6-5; D remains unclear. Between the trimmed V and J ends, which lost 0 bases and 2 bases, there was a span of 8 bases. The CDR3 is made up of 16 amino acids. Germline-derived CDR1 and CDR2 are MNHEY and SVGAGI.

The V call is TRBV18, the J call TRBJ2-3, with 7 bases aligning to TRBD2. Germline CDR1 KGHSH, CDR2 LQKENI. This CDR3 has 15 amino acids. Trimming at V came to 0 bases and at J to 3 bases, leaving 3 bases not matched to a gene. The CDR3, as DNA: TGTGCCAGCTCACCACCGGTGGGAGGGACAGATACGCAGTATTTT. Translation: CASSPPVGGTDTQYF.

The rearrangement links TRBV6-5 to TRBJ2-5, with D possibly TRBD2 on 6 matching bases. From germline, CDR1 is MNHEY and CDR2 SVGAGI. The length of the CDR3 is 14 residues. The V gene lost 6 bases and the J gene lost 5 bases, with 16 bases spanning the gap. CDR3 sequence reads: CASRPGGVTETQYF. CDR3 nucleotides: TGTGCCAGCAGACCCGGAGGGGTTACGGAGACCCAGTACTTC.